This T cell receptor (beta chain) was found in a study of T-cell reconstitution after alpha-beta-depleted transplantation in children. This sample's TCRbeta library carried unique molecular identifier barcodes. Using its own MiXCR run on the PCR reads, TCRdb lists one record per CDR3 protein. This sample has under 450,000 distinct CDR3 sequences; roughly 13% occur once, and the top ten carry 3.5% to 4.5%. This CDR3 has 17 amino acids. Germline CDR1 is SGHTA and CDR2 is FQGNSA. V was trimmed by 5 bases and J by 5 bases, leaving 24 bases between them. A few counts support this clonotype. This TCR came from a human donor who donated a stem cell graft to a child with Fanconi anemia. Sequencing was performed on PBMCs, taken from the stem cell graft. The gene calls are TRBV7-2 and TRBJ1-2; D perhaps matches TRBD1 (6 bases). The DNA of the CDR3 is TGTGCCAGCAGCCCCGAAAGGATGGGCAGGGGAAGTTATGGCTACACCTTC. This codes for CASSPERMGRGSYGYTF. Full variable domain (missing parts from reference TRBV7-2 and TRBJ1-2): GAGVSQSPSNKVTEKGKDVELRCDPISGHTALYWYRQSLGQGLEFLIYFQGNSAPDKSGLPSDRFSAERTGGSVSTLTIQRTQQEDSAVYLCASSPERMGRGSYGYTFGSGTRLTVV.